The rows below give T cell receptor beta chains drawn from one sample of a study of T cell changes during pregnancy in multiple sclerosis. Measured with immunoSEQ multiplex PCR; TCRdb has only the in-frame clones, and not every one. Of more than 80,000 clones listed, roughly nine tenths are singletons. The specimen was peripheral blood, collected before pregnancy. These receptors all come from a female donor with multiple sclerosis, enrolled in a pregnancy study. CDR3s include the opening cysteine and the closing phenylalanine or tryptophan. Fields, in order: V gene, D gene, J gene, clone size, CDR3 DNA, CDR3 protein. D genes are given only for firm matches. Clone size, where shown, is once, few, many, or a class for clones that have expanded.

>TRBV19|-|TRBJ1-5|-
TGTGCCAGTAGGTCGTACAGGGGCAATCAGCCCCAGCATTTT
CASRSYRGNQPQHF
>TRBV10-3|-|TRBJ2-3|-
TGTGCCATCAGTGCGGGTAGGACTTCGACCACAGATACGCAGTATTTT
CAISAGRTSTTDTQYF
>TRBV19|-|TRBJ2-2|-
TGTGCCAGTAGTTATAACACCGGGGAGCTGTTTTTT
CASSYNTGELFF
>TRBV4-1|TRBD1|TRBJ2-7|-
TGCGCCAGCAGCCAGGAGGACAGGGCTTTCTACGAGCAGTACTTC
CASSQEDRAFYEQYF
>TRBV7-8|-|TRBJ2-5|-
TGTGCCAGCAGCTTAGGGGAGACGGGAGAGACCCAGTACTTC
CASSLGETGETQYF
>TRBV7-8|-|TRBJ1-2|-
TGTGCCAGCAGCCCAACAGGGTTAGGCTATGGCTACACCTTC
CASSPTGLGYGYTF
>TRBV7-2|TRBD1|TRBJ2-7|once
TGTGCCAGCAGCTCGACAGGGGGCATGAACGAGCAGTACTTC
CASSSTGGMNEQYF
>TRBV27|TRBD1|TRBJ1-5|-
TGTGCCAGCAGTTTACGTCAGGGGGGCAATCAGCCCCAGCATTTT
CASSLRQGGNQPQHF
>TRBV6-5|-|TRBJ2-7|-
TGTGCCAGCAGTTACTCGCCCGGACAGACCTCCTACGAGCAGTACTTC
CASSYSPGQTSYEQYF
>TRBV30|-|TRBJ1-3|-
TGTGCCTGGAGCCCAGGGGCCAACACCATATATTTT
CAWSPGANTIYF
>TRBV5-1|-|TRBJ2-1|-
TGCGCCAGCAGCTTCCTAGCGTTAGACAATGAGCAGTTCTTC
CASSFLALDNEQFF
>TRBV18|-|TRBJ1-2|-
TGTGCCAGCTCACCGGGACAAATTTACTATGGCTACACCTTC
CASSPGQIYYGYTF
>TRBV20-1|-|TRBJ1-2|once
TGCAGTGCTAGAGCGGGTGGCTACACCTTC
CSARAGGYTF
>TRBV7-3|TRBD1|TRBJ1-6|-
TGTGCCAGCAGCAGGGACAGTGGTAATTCACCCCTCCACTTT
CASSRDSGNSPLHF
>TRBV18|-|TRBJ1-2|-
TGTGCCAGCTCACCCGACAGGAACTATGGCTACACCTTC
CASSPDRNYGYTF
>TRBV27|TRBD2|TRBJ2-1|-
TGTGCCAGCAGTGGGGAGCGGGACTTCTACAATGAGCAGTTCTTC
CASSGERDFYNEQFF
>TRBV5-1|-|TRBJ1-2|-
TGCGCCAGCAGCACCGGGATTGACTATGGCTACACCTTC
CASSTGIDYGYTF
>TRBV18|TRBD1|TRBJ2-7|-
TGTGCCAGCTCACTCGACAGGGGGATATCGACTTTCTACGAGCAGTACTTC
CASSLDRGISTFYEQYF
>TRBV27|-|TRBJ2-7|-
TGTGCCAGCAGTTTAAAGGGCGGACACTACGAGCAGTACTTC
CASSLKGGHYEQYF
>TRBV28|TRBD1|TRBJ1-2|-
TGTGCCAGCAGCCTTACCGGGACAGGGGTTCTCTATGGCTACACCTTT
CASSLTGTGVLYGYTF
>TRBV5-4|TRBD2|TRBJ2-1|-
TGTGCCAGCAGCCCAAGGACTAGCGGTGAGCAGTTCTTC
CASSPRTSGEQFF
>TRBV6-5|-|TRBJ1-5|-
TGTGCCAGCAGTGCTACAGGGTTCAATCAGCCCCAGCATTTT
CASSATGFNQPQHF
>TRBV19|-|TRBJ2-5|-
TGTGCCACCGCAACTCCAGGGGAAGAGACCCAGTACTTC
CATATPGEETQYF
>TRBV7-2|TRBD2|TRBJ2-2|-
TGTGCCAGCAGCTCCGGGACTAGACTTTTTGACACCGGGGAGCTGTTTTTT
CASSSGTRLFDTGELFF
>TRBV5-1|-|TRBJ1-1|-
TGCGCCAGCAGCTTCGGACAGAACACTGAAGCTTTCTTT
CASSFGQNTEAFF
>TRBV7-3|-|TRBJ1-1|many
TGTGCCAGCAGCTTGACGGGGGGAGACACTGAAGCTTTCTTT
CASSLTGGDTEAFF
>TRBV10-3|TRBD1|TRBJ1-5|-
TGTGCCATCAGTGGGGGACAGGGAGATGGTGGGCCCCAGCATTTT
CAISGGQGDGGPQHF
>TRBV9|TRBD1|TRBJ1-6|few
TGTGCCAGCAGCCCACTCCTTGGGACAGGGAATTCACCCCTCCACTTT
CASSPLLGTGNSPLHF
>TRBV4-1|-|TRBJ2-5|-
TGCGCCAGCAGTCTCATTATCGGGGAGACCCAGTACTTC
CASSLIIGETQYF
>TRBV19|-|TRBJ1-6|-
TGTGCCAGTAGTATTGAGATTAATTCACCCCTCCACTTT
CASSIEINSPLHF
>TRBV2|-|TRBJ2-1|-
TGTGCCAGCAGTGAAGGCGGGGTCTACAATGAGCAGTTCTTC
CASSEGGVYNEQFF
>TRBV7-9|-|TRBJ1-3|-
TGTGCCAGCAGGGGCAACAGGGAGCCTGGAAACACCATATATTTT
CASRGNREPGNTIYF
>TRBV9|TRBD2|TRBJ2-3|-
TGTGCCAGCAGCTCCGGGACTAGCGGGGGGGCAACAGATACGCAGTATTTT
CASSSGTSGGATDTQYF
>TRBV7-2|-|TRBJ1-1|-
TGTGCCAGCAGCTTAGTACCCGTCTCATACATGAACACTGAAGCTTTCTTT
CASSLVPVSYMNTEAFF
>TRBV6-1|-|TRBJ2-1|-
TGTGCCAGCAGTGAAGGAGGGAATGAGCAGTTCTTC
CASSEGGNEQFF
>TRBV7-9|TRBD1|TRBJ1-1|-
TGTGCCAGCAGCCCGCAGGGGGCTACTGAAGCTTTCTTT
CASSPQGATEAFF
>TRBV7-8|-|TRBJ1-5|-
TGTGCCAGCAGCCAACAGAGGGTGGGGGGAAGAAGCAATCAGCCCCAGCATTTT
CASSQQRVGGRSNQPQHF
>TRBV19|-|TRBJ2-2|-
TGTGCCAGTAGTAGGCAGCGTAGCACCGGGGAGCTGTTTTTT
CASSRQRSTGELFF
>TRBV19|TRBD2|TRBJ2-7|once
TGTGCCAGTAGTATAACAGCGGGAGGGCCCCACGAGCAGTACTTC
CASSITAGGPHEQYF
>TRBV29-1|-|TRBJ2-6|few
TGCAGCGTCGCTACTTCTGGGGCCAACGTCCTGACTTTC
CSVATSGANVLTF
>TRBV7-6|-|TRBJ2-2|-
TGTGCCAGCAGCCCTACAGGCAACACCGGGGAGCTGTTTTTT
CASSPTGNTGELFF
>TRBV2|-|TRBJ1-1|-
TGTGCCAGCAGTGAAGGGGTAGGGGAGAACACTGAAGCTTTCTTT
CASSEGVGENTEAFF
>TRBV7-2|-|TRBJ1-4|-
TGTGCCAGCAGCTTAGTGGACAGCGATAATGAAAAACTGTTTTTT
CASSLVDSDNEKLFF
>TRBV6-5|-|TRBJ1-4|-
TGTGCCAGCAGTTACCAACAGCCTGCAACTAATGAAAAACTGTTTTTT
CASSYQQPATNEKLFF
>TRBV28|-|TRBJ2-4|-
TGTGCCAGCAGTTTATTGCGGGGAAACATTCAGTACTTC
CASSLLRGNIQYF
>TRBV19|TRBD2|TRBJ2-2|-
TGTGCCAGTACACTATACCGGGGGGGCCCCGGGGAGCTGTTTTTT
CASTLYRGGPGELFF
>TRBV18|TRBD1|TRBJ1-4|-
TGTGCCAGCTCACCATACCGGGACAGGGGGAGGAATGAAAAACTGTTTTTT
CASSPYRDRGRNEKLFF
>TRBV7-2|TRBD1|TRBJ2-5|-
TGTGCCAGCGGATCAGGACAGGGTGCTTTTCTCGGGACCCAGTACTTC
CASGSGQGAFLGTQYF